The TCR beta chain under discussion was sequenced for a study of spatial heterogeneity in lung cancer. General study findings and limits: Within tumors, counts of expanded alpha and beta TCRs tracked tumor mutation counts.

Stated time point: sample taken at primary tumor resection. This clonotype has a count of ten or more. The antigen is not known. V lost 3 bases, J lost 0 bases, and 9 bases lay in between. From germline, CDR1 is MDHEN and CDR2 SYDVKM. This CDR3 is built from 15 residues. TCRdb reprocessed the 5' RACE reads with MiXCR, giving one entry per CDR3 protein. The sample records 100,000 to 110,000 distinct CDR3 sequences, 4.4% being singletons. The receptor was isolated from a male donor with early-stage non-small cell lung cancer. The sample here was lung tumor tissue, taken at surgery. The chain couples TRBV28 to TRBJ1-5; D is uncertain. CDR3 sequence reads: CASSLGRYSNQPQHF. The CDR3 DNA reads as TGTGCCAGCAGTTTGGGTAGATATAGCAATCAGCCCCAGCATTTT.